These T cell receptor beta chains were read from a single sample in a study of blood T cell repertoires in COVID-19. Produced via immunoSEQ multiplex PCR; TCRdb's table is partial and in-frame only. The data hold 350,000 to 500,000 clones, with about 88% observed a single time. The sample was PBMCs or T cells enriched from blood (not recorded which). Receptor source: a woman younger than 35 who had been exposed to COVID-19. Each CDR3 is given with its conserved first and last residue. The D gene is left open where the match is weak. Clone size appears in some rows only: once, few, many, or a class for an expanded clone.

V gene,J gene,clone size,D gene,CDR3 DNA,CDR3 protein
TRBV23-1,TRBJ2-7,-,-,TGCGCCAGCAGTCACCTTCGACAGCTACACTCCTACGAGCAGTACTTC,CASSHLRQLHSYEQYF
TRBV4-3,TRBJ1-4,-,-,TGCGCCAGCAGCCTGGGCCCCTCGAGGGGCGGGGAAGGGGAAAAACTGTTTTTT,CASSLGPSRGGEGEKLFF
TRBV11-2,TRBJ1-1,-,TRBD1,TGTGCCAGCAGCCTACAGGGGTTGGCCTTGACTGAAGCTTTCTTT,CASSLQGLALTEAFF
TRBV7-6,TRBJ2-3,-,-,TGTGCCAGCAGCTTGTCCCTTGCGGGCGTCGGGGCAGATACGCAGTATTTT,CASSLSLAGVGADTQYF
TRBV11-2,TRBJ1-5,-,TRBD1,TGTGCCAGCAGCTCATCGGGACAGGGGGACAGCAATCAGCCCCAGCATTTT,CASSSSGQGDSNQPQHF
TRBV5-6,TRBJ1-5,-,TRBD1,TGTGCCAGCAGCTCAATACAGGGGATTGGTCAGCCCCAGCATTTT,CASSSIQGIGQPQHF
TRBV6-5,TRBJ2-7,-,-,TGTGCCAGCAGTTACGTTCGGGGAACCTACGAGCAGTACTTC,CASSYVRGTYEQYF
TRBV5-4,TRBJ2-7,-,-,TGTGCCAGCAGCTTGGGCAGCGCCTACGAGCAGTACTTC,CASSLGSAYEQYF
TRBV27,TRBJ2-7,-,-,TGTGCCAGCAGTTTTCAGGGGAGTGGGAACTACGAGCAGTACTTC,CASSFQGSGNYEQYF
TRBV18,TRBJ1-2,-,TRBD1,TGTGCCAGCTCACCGGGACAGCTTAACTATGGCTACACCTTC,CASSPGQLNYGYTF
TRBV4-2,TRBJ1-1,once,-,TGTGCCAGCAGCCAAGACAAATGGAACACTGAAGCTTTCTTT,CASSQDKWNTEAFF
TRBV6-2/TRBV6-3,TRBJ1-1,-,-,TGTGCCAGCAGTTATGAAGAGACCCAGGTCACTGAAGCTTTCTTT,CASSYEETQVTEAFF
TRBV6-5,TRBJ2-5,-,TRBD2,TGTGCCAGCGGCGGGGGGCAAGAGACCCAGTACTTC,CASGGGQETQYF
TRBV24-1,TRBJ1-2,-,-,TGTGCCACCAGTGATTTGCCAGGACAGGGCTACACCTTC,CATSDLPGQGYTF
TRBV28,TRBJ2-7,-,-,TGTGCCAGCAAAAGAGCAGGGATCTACGAGCAGTACTTC,CASKRAGIYEQYF
TRBV4-1,TRBJ2-7,-,TRBD1,TGCGCCAGCAGCGACGGGTCAGGGGGCTACGAGCAGTACTTC,CASSDGSGGYEQYF
TRBV5-1,TRBJ2-7,-,-,TGCGCCTCATGTAAGGACAACAACTACGAGCAGTACTTC,CASCKDNNYEQYF
TRBV9,TRBJ2-7,-,TRBD1,TGTGCCAGCAGTGACGACAGGGGGCTCCACGAGCAGTACTTC,CASSDDRGLHEQYF
TRBV18,TRBJ1-5,few,TRBD1,TGTGCCAGCTCACCACGGATCCGGGACAGGAGCAATCAGCCCCAGCATTTT,CASSPRIRDRSNQPQHF
TRBV28,TRBJ2-7,-,-,TGTGCCAGCAGTTTAAGAGCGGCCACACCCTACGAGCAGTACTTC,CASSLRAATPYEQYF
TRBV5-1,TRBJ2-3,-,TRBD2,TGCGCCAGCAGCTCGAGCGCCGGGACTAGCAGGGGCACAGATACGCAGTATTTT,CASSSSAGTSRGTDTQYF
TRBV7-2,TRBJ2-3,-,TRBD1,TGTGCCAGCAGCTTAACTACAGGGGTCTTGCAGTATTTT,CASSLTTGVLQYF
TRBV19,TRBJ1-2,-,-,TGTGTCACAGGGAATAACTATGGCTACACCTTC,CVTGNNYGYTF
TRBV19,TRBJ2-5,-,TRBD2,TGTGCCAGTAGTAGACTAGCGGCCTCGTACCAAGAGACCCAGTACTTC,CASSRLAASYQETQYF
TRBV27,TRBJ1-1,-,-,TGTGCCAGTCGTATTCTTAATCGGAACACTGAAGCTTTCTTT,CASRILNRNTEAFF
TRBV5-1,TRBJ2-1,-,TRBD2,TGCGCCAGCAGCTTTCTAGCGGGAGATGAGCAGTTCTTC,CASSFLAGDEQFF
TRBV18,TRBJ2-7,-,-,TGTGCCAGCTCACTGAGGACAGGGAGGGCCTACGAGCAGTACTTC,CASSLRTGRAYEQYF
TRBV19,TRBJ2-1,few,TRBD2,TGTGCCAGTATTAAAGGTAGCGGGAGCTCCTACAATGAGCAGTTCTTC,CASIKGSGSSYNEQFF
TRBV19,TRBJ1-2,-,-,TGTGCCAGTATAGGAGGGTACGGCTACACCTTC,CASIGGYGYTF
TRBV10-3,TRBJ2-1,-,-,TGTGCCATCAGTGGAGGACTGTTTCAGTTCTTC,CAISGGLFQFF
TRBV5-4,TRBJ1-4,-,TRBD1,TGTGCCAGCAGCCGTACAGGGGAAAGGGAAAAACTGTTTTTT,CASSRTGEREKLFF
TRBV3-1/TRBV3-2,TRBJ1-1,once,-,TGTGCCAGCACCCCCCAGGCGAACACTGAAGCTTTCTTT,CASTPQANTEAFF
TRBV7-9,TRBJ1-6,few,-,TGTGCCAGCAGCTATTTGGGACTCGACGGTTCACCCCTCCACTTT,CASSYLGLDGSPLHF
TRBV3-1/TRBV3-2,TRBJ1-1,once,-,TGTGCCAGCAGCCGGGGGGGAAAAGGCACTGAAGCTTTCTTT,CASSRGGKGTEAFF
TRBV6-5,TRBJ2-2,-,-,TGTGCCAGCAGTTTTCAGGGGCCCGGGGAGCTGTTTTTT,CASSFQGPGELFF
TRBV2,TRBJ1-4,-,TRBD1,TGTGCCAGCAGAGGACAGGGGGCGGGAGAAAAACTGTTTTTT,CASRGQGAGEKLFF
TRBV7-2,TRBJ2-7,-,TRBD1,TGTGCCAGCAGCTTTGTTGGGACAGGAGGGTCCGAGCAGTACTTC,CASSFVGTGGSEQYF
TRBV3-1/TRBV3-2,TRBJ2-2,-,-,TGTGCCAGCAGTAGGGGGCAGGGGAGGTCCGGGGAGCTGTTTTTT,CASSRGQGRSGELFF
TRBV27,TRBJ1-2,-,TRBD1,TGTGCCAGCAGTCTAACCTTGACAGGGGCGGGGGGCTACACCTTC,CASSLTLTGAGGYTF
TRBV2,TRBJ2-7,-,TRBD1,TGTGCCAGCAGTGGTCCCACAGGGGCCTCCTACGAGCAGTACTTC,CASSGPTGASYEQYF
TRBV19,TRBJ2-7,-,TRBD1,TGTGCCAGTAGTCCGGGACAGAACTACGAGCAGTACTTC,CASSPGQNYEQYF
TRBV5-1,TRBJ2-1,-,-,TGCGCCAGCAGCTTAGACAGGTACATCAATGAGCAGTTCTTC,CASSLDRYINEQFF
TRBV28,TRBJ2-5,-,-,TGTGCCAGCAGTCTTCCCGGGGAAGAGACCCAGTACTTC,CASSLPGEETQYF
TRBV28,TRBJ1-5,once,-,TGTGCCAGCCTCTTAGAGGGTGGTGCCCAGCATTTT,CASLLEGGAQHF
TRBV3-1/TRBV3-2,TRBJ1-1,-,TRBD1,TGTGCCAGCAGACCTAGACAGGGGGTTGACACTGAAGCTTTCTTT,CASRPRQGVDTEAFF
TRBV3-1/TRBV3-2,TRBJ2-5,-,-,TGTGCCAGCAGCCAAGAAACAGTACCAGAGACCCAGTACTTC,CASSQETVPETQYF
TRBV10-3,TRBJ2-3,-,TRBD1,TGTGCCATCAGCGGACAGGGGACCGCAGATACGCAGTATTTT,CAISGQGTADTQYF
TRBV6-6,TRBJ1-3,-,TRBD1,TGTGCCAGCAGTTACCCACAGGGGAGTGGAAACACCATATATTTT,CASSYPQGSGNTIYF
TRBV7-8,TRBJ2-1,few,-,TGTGCCAGCAGTAACGTAGGGGCCTACAATGAGCAGTTCTTC,CASSNVGAYNEQFF
TRBV7-2,TRBJ2-3,-,TRBD1,TGTGCCAGCAACCCACAGGGGTCCCTTACTTCAGATACGCAGTATTTT,CASNPQGSLTSDTQYF
TRBV4-1,TRBJ2-2,once,TRBD2,TGCGCCAGCAGCCTCCGGGGAACTAGCGGGGGGCCGGTGAACACCGGGGAGCTGTTTTTT,CASSLRGTSGGPVNTGELFF
TRBV2,TRBJ1-5,-,TRBD1,TGTGCCAGCGTGTCGGGACAGCTCAATCAGCCCCAGCATTTT,CASVSGQLNQPQHF
TRBV13,TRBJ2-1,-,TRBD1,TGTGCCAGCAGCATCGGGACAGGGGGTTTGGATGAGCAGTTCTTC,CASSIGTGGLDEQFF